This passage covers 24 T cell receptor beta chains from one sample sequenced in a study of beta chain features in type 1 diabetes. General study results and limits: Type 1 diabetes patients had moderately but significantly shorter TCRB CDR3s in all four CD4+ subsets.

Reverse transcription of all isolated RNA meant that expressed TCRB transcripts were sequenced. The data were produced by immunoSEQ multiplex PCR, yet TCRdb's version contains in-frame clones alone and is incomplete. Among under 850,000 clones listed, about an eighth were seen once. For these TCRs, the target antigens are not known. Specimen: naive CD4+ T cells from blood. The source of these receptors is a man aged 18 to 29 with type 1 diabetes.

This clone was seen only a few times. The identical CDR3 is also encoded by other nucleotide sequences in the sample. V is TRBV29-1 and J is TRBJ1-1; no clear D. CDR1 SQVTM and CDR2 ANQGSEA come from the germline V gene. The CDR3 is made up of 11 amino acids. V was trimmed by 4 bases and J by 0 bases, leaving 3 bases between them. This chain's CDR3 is CSVGVNTEAFF. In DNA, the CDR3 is TGCAGCGTTGGAGTGAACACTGAAGCTTTCTTT.

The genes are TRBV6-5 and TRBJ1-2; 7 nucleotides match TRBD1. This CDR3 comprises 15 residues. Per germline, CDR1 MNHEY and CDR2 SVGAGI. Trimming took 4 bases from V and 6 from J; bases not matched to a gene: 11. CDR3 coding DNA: TGTGCCAGCAGTTTCACCGACAGGGAACCCAATGGCTACACCTTC. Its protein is CASSFTDREPNGYTF.

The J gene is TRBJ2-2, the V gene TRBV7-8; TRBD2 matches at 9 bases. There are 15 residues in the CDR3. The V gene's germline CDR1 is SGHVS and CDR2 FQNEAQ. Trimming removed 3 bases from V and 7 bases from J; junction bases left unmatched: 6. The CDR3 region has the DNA TGTGCCAGCAGCTTGTTTAGCGGGGGAGGCGGGGAGCTGTTTTTT. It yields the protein CASSLFSGGGGELFF. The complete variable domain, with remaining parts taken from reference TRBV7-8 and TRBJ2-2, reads GAGVSQSPRYKVAKRGQDVALRCDPISGHVSLFWYQQALGQGPEFLTYFQNEAQLDKSGLPSDRFFAERPEGSVSTLKIQRTQQEDSAVYLCASSLFSGGGGELFFGEGSRLTVL.

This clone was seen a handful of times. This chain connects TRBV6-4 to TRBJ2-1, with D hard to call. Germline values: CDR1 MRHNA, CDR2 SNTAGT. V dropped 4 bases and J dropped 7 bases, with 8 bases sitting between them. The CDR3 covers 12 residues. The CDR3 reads CASSVDGNEQFF. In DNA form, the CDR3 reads TGTGCCAGCAGTGTAGACGGAAATGAGCAGTTCTTC.

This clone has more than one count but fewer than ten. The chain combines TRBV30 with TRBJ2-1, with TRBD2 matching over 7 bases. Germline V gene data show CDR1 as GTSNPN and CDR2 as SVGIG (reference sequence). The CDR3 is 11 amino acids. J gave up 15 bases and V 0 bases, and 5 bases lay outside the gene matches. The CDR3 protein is CAWSVQAGLFF. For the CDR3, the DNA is TGTGCCTGGAGTGTACAAGCGGGGCTGTTCTTC.

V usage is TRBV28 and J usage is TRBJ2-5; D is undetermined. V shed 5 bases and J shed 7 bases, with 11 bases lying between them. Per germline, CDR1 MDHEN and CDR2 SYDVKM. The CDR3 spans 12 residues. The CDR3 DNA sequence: TGTGCCAGCAGTCCCACCGGTGTGACCCAGTACTTC. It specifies CASSPTGVTQYF. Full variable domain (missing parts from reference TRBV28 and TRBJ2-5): DVKVTQSSRYLVKRTGEKVFLECVQDMDHENMFWYRQDPGLGLRLIYFSYDVKMKEKGDIPEGYSVSREKKERFSLILESASTNQTSMYLCASSPTGVTQYFGPGTRLLVL.

In nucleotides, the CDR3 is TGTGCCAGCAGCTTAAGAGGTTTAGGGGGAATGAACACTGAAGCTTTCTTT. This encodes CASSLRGLGGMNTEAFF. The chain is built from TRBV7-9 and TRBJ1-1; D perhaps matches TRBD1 (6 bases). The CDR3 totals 17 residues. Germline V lookup: CDR1 SEHNR, CDR2 FQNEAQ (reference sequence). Trimming removed 2 bases from V and 0 bases from J, with 16 bases in between. Based on the CDR3 plus reference TRBV7-9 and TRBJ1-1, the full variable domain is DTGVSQNPRHKITKRGQNVTFRCDPISEHNRLYWYRQTLGQGPEFLTYFQNEAQLEKSRLLSDRFSAERPKGSFSTLEIQRTEQGDSAMYLCASSLRGLGGMNTEAFFGQGTRLTVV.

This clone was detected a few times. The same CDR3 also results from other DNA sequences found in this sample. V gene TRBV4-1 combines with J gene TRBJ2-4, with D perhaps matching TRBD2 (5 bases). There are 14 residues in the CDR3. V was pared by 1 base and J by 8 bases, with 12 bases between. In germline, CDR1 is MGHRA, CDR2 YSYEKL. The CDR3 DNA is TGCGCCAGCAGCCAAGCCGGGGTTGGGCACATTCAGTACTTC. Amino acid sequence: CASSQAGVGHIQYF.

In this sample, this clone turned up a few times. The CDR3 loop reads CASSRGLGSEGNEKLFF. The CDR3 DNA is TGTGCCAGCAGCCGTGGTTTGGGCTCGGAGGGTAATGAAAAACTGTTTTTT. This chain uses TRBV7-9 with TRBJ1-4; no clear D. The V end lost 5 bases, the J end lost 4 bases, and 20 bases lay between the germline ends. CDR1 SEHNR and CDR2 FQNEAQ come from the germline V gene (reference sequence). The CDR3 contains 17 residues.

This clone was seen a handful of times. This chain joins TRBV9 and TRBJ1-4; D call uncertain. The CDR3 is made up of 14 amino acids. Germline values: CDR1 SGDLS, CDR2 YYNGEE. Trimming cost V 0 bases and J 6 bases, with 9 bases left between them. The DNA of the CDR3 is TGTGCCAGCAGCGTAGCTACGCGGGATGAAAAACTGTTTTTT. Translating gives CASSVATRDEKLFF.

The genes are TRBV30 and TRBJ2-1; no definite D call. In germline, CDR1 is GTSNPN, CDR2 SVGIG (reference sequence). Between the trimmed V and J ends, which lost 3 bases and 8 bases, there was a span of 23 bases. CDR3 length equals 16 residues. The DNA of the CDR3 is TGTGCCTGGAGGGGAAGAGCTCTCCCGGGTGGGTATGAGCAGTTCTTC. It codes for CAWRGRALPGGYEQFF.

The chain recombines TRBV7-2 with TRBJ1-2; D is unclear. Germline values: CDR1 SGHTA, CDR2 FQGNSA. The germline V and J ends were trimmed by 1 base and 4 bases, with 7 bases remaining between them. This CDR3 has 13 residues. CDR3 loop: CASSLVPGYGYTF. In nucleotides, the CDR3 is TGTGCCAGCAGCTTAGTGCCAGGCTATGGCTACACCTTC.

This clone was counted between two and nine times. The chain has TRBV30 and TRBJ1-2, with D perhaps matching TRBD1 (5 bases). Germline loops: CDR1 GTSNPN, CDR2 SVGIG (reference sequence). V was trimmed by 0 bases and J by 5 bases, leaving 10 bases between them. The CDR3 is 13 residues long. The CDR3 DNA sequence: TGTGCCTGGAGTGTTCGGGGGTTGTATGGCTACACCTTC. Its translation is CAWSVRGLYGYTF. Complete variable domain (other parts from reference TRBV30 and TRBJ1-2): SQTIHQWPATLVQPVGSPLSLECTVEGTSNPNLYWYRQAAGRGLQLLFYSVGIGQISSEVPQNLSASRPQDRQFILSSKKLLLSDSGFYLCAWSVRGLYGYTFGSGTRLTVV.

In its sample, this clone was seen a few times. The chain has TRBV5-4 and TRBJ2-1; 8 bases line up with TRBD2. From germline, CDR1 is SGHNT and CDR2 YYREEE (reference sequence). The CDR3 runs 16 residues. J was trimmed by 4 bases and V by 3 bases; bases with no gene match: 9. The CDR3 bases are TGTGCCAGCAGCTGGGACGGGGGGGCCTGGTACAATGAGCAGTTCTTC. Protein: CASSWDGGAWYNEQFF.

CDR3 loop: CASTPGSTEAFF. For the CDR3, the DNA is TGTGCCAGCACCCCTGGGAGCACTGAAGCTTTCTTT. The chain links TRBV6-6 to TRBJ1-1; D unresolved. The germline CDR1 and CDR2 sequences are MNHNY and SVGAGI (reference sequence). The CDR3 contains 12 residues. Trimming left V 7 bases short and J 4 bases short, with 10 bases between.

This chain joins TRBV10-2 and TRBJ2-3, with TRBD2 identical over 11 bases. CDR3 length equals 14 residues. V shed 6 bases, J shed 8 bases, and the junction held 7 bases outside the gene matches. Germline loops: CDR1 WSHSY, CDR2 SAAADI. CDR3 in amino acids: CASRTSGTGGTQYF. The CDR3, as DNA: TGCGCCAGCAGGACTAGCGGGACGGGCGGTACGCAGTATTTT.

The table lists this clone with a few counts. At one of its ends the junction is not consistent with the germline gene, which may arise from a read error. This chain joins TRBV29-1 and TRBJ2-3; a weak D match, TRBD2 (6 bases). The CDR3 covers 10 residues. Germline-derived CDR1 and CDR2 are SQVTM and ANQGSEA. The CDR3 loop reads CSVGGDTQNF. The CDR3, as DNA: TGCAGCGTTGGGGGGGATACGCAGAATTTT.

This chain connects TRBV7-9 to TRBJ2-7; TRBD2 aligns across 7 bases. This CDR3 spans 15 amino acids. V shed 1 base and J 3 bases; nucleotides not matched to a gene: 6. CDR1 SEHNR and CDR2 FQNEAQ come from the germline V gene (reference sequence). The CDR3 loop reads CASSLGGAGRYEQYF. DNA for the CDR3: TGTGCCAGCAGCTTAGGTGGAGCGGGACGCTACGAGCAGTACTTC.

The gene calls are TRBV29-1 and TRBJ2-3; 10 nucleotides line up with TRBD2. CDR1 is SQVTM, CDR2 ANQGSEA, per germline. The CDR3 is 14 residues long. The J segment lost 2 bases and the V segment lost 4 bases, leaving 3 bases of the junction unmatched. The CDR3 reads CSVGGLALTDTQYF. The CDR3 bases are TGCAGCGTTGGGGGACTAGCGCTCACAGATACGCAGTATTTT.

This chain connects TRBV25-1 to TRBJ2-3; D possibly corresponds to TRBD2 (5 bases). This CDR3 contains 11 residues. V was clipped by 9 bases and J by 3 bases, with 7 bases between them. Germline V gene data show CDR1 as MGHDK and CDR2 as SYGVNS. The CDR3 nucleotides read TGTGCCAGTGGAGGAACAGATACGCAGTATTTT. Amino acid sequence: CASGGTDTQYF.

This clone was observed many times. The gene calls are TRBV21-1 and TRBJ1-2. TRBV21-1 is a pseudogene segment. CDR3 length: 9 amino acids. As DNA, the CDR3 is TGTGCCAGACTATGTGGCTACACCTTC. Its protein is CARLCGYTF.

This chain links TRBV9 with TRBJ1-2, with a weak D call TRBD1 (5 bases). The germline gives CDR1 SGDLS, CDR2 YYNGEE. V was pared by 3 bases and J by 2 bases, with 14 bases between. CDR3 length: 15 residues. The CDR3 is CASSAMTVLNYGYTF. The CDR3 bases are TGTGCCAGCAGCGCGATGACAGTTTTAAACTATGGCTACACCTTC.

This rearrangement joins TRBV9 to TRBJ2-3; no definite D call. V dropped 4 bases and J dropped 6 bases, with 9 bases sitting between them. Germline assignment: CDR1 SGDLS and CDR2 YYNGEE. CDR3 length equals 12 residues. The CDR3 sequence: CASSSLGDTQYF. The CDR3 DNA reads TGTGCCAGCAGCTCCCTCGGGGATACGCAGTATTTT.

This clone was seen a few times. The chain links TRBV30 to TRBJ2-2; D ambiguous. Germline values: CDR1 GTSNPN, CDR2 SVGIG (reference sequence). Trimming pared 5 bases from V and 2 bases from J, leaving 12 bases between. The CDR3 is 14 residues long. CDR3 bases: TGTGCCTGGGGACGGTTGTTCAACACCGGGGAGCTGTTTTTT. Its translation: CAWGRLFNTGELFF.